This T cell receptor beta chain emerged from a study of T cell changes during pregnancy in multiple sclerosis. Repertoires were generated with immunoSEQ multiplex PCR, while TCRdb's copy carries only in-frame clones and drops some. The repertoire consists of some 20,000 clones, with 88% occurring once and the leading ten covering approximately 1.2%. CDR3 length equals 12 residues. This TCR came from a female donor in good health, enrolled as a control in a pregnancy study. V and J are TRBV23-1 and TRBJ1-6; 7 nucleotides line up with TRBD1. TRBV23-1 is recorded as an ORF, its role being uncertain. The sequenced sample was CD4+ T cells from peripheral blood mononuclear cells, obtained in the first trimester of pregnancy. The CDR3 region is CDQQGLNSPLHF. The CDR3 DNA follows: TGCGACCAACAGGGGCTTAATTCACCCCTCCACTTT.